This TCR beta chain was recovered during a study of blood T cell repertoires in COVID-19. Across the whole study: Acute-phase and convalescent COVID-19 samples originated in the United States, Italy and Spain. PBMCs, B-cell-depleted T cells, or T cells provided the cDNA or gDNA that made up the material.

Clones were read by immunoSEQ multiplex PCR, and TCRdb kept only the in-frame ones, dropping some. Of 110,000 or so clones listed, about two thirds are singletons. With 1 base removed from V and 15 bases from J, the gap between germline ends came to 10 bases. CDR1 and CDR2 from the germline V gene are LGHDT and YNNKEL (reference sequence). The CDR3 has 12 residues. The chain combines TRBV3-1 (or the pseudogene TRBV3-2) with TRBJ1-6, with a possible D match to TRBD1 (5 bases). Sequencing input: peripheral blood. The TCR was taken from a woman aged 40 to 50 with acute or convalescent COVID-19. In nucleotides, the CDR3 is TGTGCCAGCAGCCAAGCTAAGGGGCACCTCCACTTT. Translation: CASSQAKGHLHF.